This T cell receptor (beta chain) was obtained from a study of molecular identifiers for immune sequencing clone quantification. TCRdb used MiXCR to reprocess the PCR reads, holding one entry per CDR3 protein. The sample shows over 300,000 distinct CDR3 sequences, 24% of them seen only once. In the sort, naive CD8 T cells were defined as CD8+CD4-CCR7+CD45RA+. Trimming shortened V by 6 bases and J by 4 bases, and 9 bases separated the two germline ends. This CDR3 is built from 13 residues. Germline assignment: CDR1 MNHEY and CDR2 SVGEGT. There are many counts of this clonotype. The rearrangement uses TRBV6-2 or TRBV6-3 and TRBJ2-2; no definite D call. Sequencing used naive CD8+ T cells from blood, with Jurkat cell RNA spiked in. Subset denoted: FACS-sorted CD8+CD4-CCR7+CD45RA+ naive T cells. The clonotype comes from a human donor in good health. Some libraries in this study had Jurkat cell RNA spiked in. The CDR3 nucleotides are TGTGCCAGCAGACCAACACCCACCGGGGAGCTGTTTTTT. Amino acids: CASRPTPTGELFF.